Presented here are 32 T cell receptor beta chains from one specimen sequenced in a study of T cell changes during pregnancy in multiple sclerosis. TCRdb keeps only in-frame clones here, not all; method: immunoSEQ multiplex PCR. The profile shows about 40,000 clones, approximately 92% of them singletons. The specimen was peripheral blood, collected before pregnancy. These receptors came from a female donor with multiple sclerosis, enrolled in a pregnancy study.

The chain is built from TRBV5-1 and TRBJ1-2; no definite D call. Trimming cost V 4 bases and J 7 bases, with 17 bases left between them. In germline, CDR1 is SGHRS, CDR2 YFSETQ. The CDR3 has 14 amino acids. Here the CDR3 reads CASSEGRIWGGYTF. The CDR3 DNA sequence: TGCGCCAGCAGCGAGGGTAGAATTTGGGGTGGCTACACCTTC.

V gene TRBV5-6 combines with J gene TRBJ1-1; D is unresolved. CDR3 length: 14 residues. Between the trimmed V and J ends, which lost 0 bases and 7 bases, there was a span of 13 bases. Germline CDR1 and CDR2: SGHDT and YYEEEE. In DNA form, the CDR3 reads TGTGCCAGCAGCTTGGGTGAATGGCAGATTGAAGCTTTCTTT. Translated, it gives CASSLGEWQIEAFF.

This clone was detected once. The V call is TRBV20-1, the J call TRBJ1-5; D gene uncertain. The CDR3 spans 11 residues. V lost 5 bases and J lost 4, with 6 bases in between. The germline gives CDR1 DFQATT, CDR2 SNEGSKA (reference sequence). CDR3 in amino acids: CSAFANQPQHF. CDR3 in DNA: TGCAGTGCTTTTGCGAATCAGCCCCAGCATTTT.

The V gene is TRBV18, the J gene TRBJ2-4; 12 bases match TRBD2. The germline V gene encodes CDR1 KGHSH and CDR2 LQKENI. J lost 8 bases, V lost 5 bases, and 7 bases had no gene match. This CDR3 comprises 15 residues. The CDR3 DNA reads TGTGCCAGCTCAACGACTAGCGGGAGATCTGACATTCAGTACTTC. Translating it yields CASSTTSGRSDIQYF.

This sequence joins TRBV29-1 and TRBJ1-3; 7 bases fit TRBD1. CDR3 size: 13 residues. The germline gives CDR1 SQVTM, CDR2 ANQGSEA. The V gene end was trimmed by 5 bases and the J gene end by 3 bases; junction bases not matched to a gene: 4. CDR3 coding DNA: TGCAGCGTTCAGGGGGTTGGTGGAAACACCATATATTTT. Residues: CSVQGVGGNTIYF.

The chain is built from TRBV5-1 and TRBJ2-1, with D possibly matching TRBD2 (6 bases). Germline loops: CDR1 SGHRS, CDR2 YFSETQ. This CDR3 comprises 15 residues. Trimming shortened V by 6 bases and J by 2 bases, and 15 bases separated the two germline ends. The CDR3 protein is CASTTERATYNEQFF. DNA of the CDR3: TGCGCCAGCACCACGGAGCGGGCCACCTACAATGAGCAGTTCTTC. Full variable domain (rest looked up from reference TRBV5-1 and TRBJ2-1): KAGVTQTPRYLIKTRGQQVTLSCSPISGHRSVSWYQQTPGQGLQFLFEYFSETQRNKGNFPGRFSGRQFSNSRSEMNVSTLELGDSALYLCASTTERATYNEQFFGPGTRLTVL.

V usage is TRBV28 and J usage is TRBJ1-2; tentative D call: TRBD1 (6 bases). Trimming removed 7 bases at V and 5 bases at J, with 17 bases between. The length of the CDR3 is 14 residues. Germline-derived CDR1 and CDR2 are MDHEN and SYDVKM. The CDR3 loop reads CASNSLQGSYGYTF. Here the CDR3 DNA reads TGTGCCAGCAATTCCCTACAGGGATCTTATGGCTACACCTTC.

The DNA for the CDR3 is TGTGCCAGCTCAGCGCCAAGCTCCTACAATGAGCAGTTCTTC. Translation gives CASSAPSSYNEQFF. V is TRBV7-3 and J is TRBJ2-1; D remains ambiguous. This CDR3 has 14 amino acids. Trimming took off 8 bases at V and 0 bases at J, with 11 bases between the two ends. CDR1 and CDR2 from the germline V gene are SGHTA and FQGTGA.

The J gene is TRBJ1-1, the V gene TRBV5-1; 7 bases match TRBD1. The CDR3 sequence is 14 residues long. V dropped 4 bases and J dropped 5; count of bases not matched to a gene: 8. In germline, CDR1 is SGHRS, CDR2 YFSETQ. The CDR3 reads CASSDKTGQTEAFF. In DNA, the CDR3 is TGCGCCAGCAGCGATAAGACAGGGCAGACTGAAGCTTTCTTT.

The chain has TRBV19 and TRBJ2-1, with 12 bases that match TRBD2. The trim removed 3 bases at V and 6 bases at J, leaving 6 bases unmatched. CDR3 length: 16 residues. Germline loops: CDR1 LNHDA, CDR2 SQIVND (reference sequence). This chain's CDR3 is CASSIAVTSGSNEQFF. DNA of the CDR3: TGTGCCAGTAGTATCGCCGTGACTAGCGGGAGCAATGAGCAGTTCTTC.

This clone has just a few counts. CDR3: CASSLDGNYNEQFF. The CDR3 nucleotides are TGTGCCAGCAGCTTAGACGGGAACTACAATGAGCAGTTCTTC. This sequence joins TRBV7-7 and TRBJ2-1; TRBD2 is a possible D gene (5 bases). Looked up from germline, CDR1 is SSHAT and CDR2 is FNYEAQ (reference sequence). The CDR3 is 14 residues long. Trimming shortened V by 1 base and J by 3 bases, and 7 bases separated the two germline ends.

V is TRBV7-2 and J is TRBJ1-5; no firm D call. V shed 3 bases and J shed 5 bases, with 8 bases lying between them. Germline V gene sequence: CDR1 SGHTA, CDR2 FQGNSA. CDR3 length equals 13 residues. CDR3 nucleotides: TGTGCCAGCAGCTTCGGGCGGGATCAGCCCCAGCATTTT. It specifies CASSFGRDQPQHF.

V usage is TRBV2 and J usage is TRBJ2-4; TRBD1 aligns across 7 bases. Germline loops: CDR1 SNHLY, CDR2 FYNNEI. The trim removed 5 bases at V and 0 bases at J, leaving 7 bases unmatched. This CDR3 comprises 16 residues. The CDR3 bases are TGTGCCAGCAGTTCCGGGACAGCTCTAGCCAAAAACATTCAGTACTTC. Translating gives CASSSGTALAKNIQYF. Complete variable domain (other parts from reference TRBV2 and TRBJ2-4): EPEVTQTPSHQVTQMGQEVILRCVPISNHLYFYWYRQILGQKVEFLVSFYNNEISEKSEIFDDQFSVERPDGSNFTLKIRSTKLEDSAMYFCASSSGTALAKNIQYFGAGTRLSVL.

This chain uses TRBV29-1 with TRBJ1-5; D remains ambiguous. Germline assignment: CDR1 SQVTM and CDR2 ANQGSEA. V was cut by 4 bases and J by 5 bases, with 9 bases left in between. This CDR3 has 12 residues. The CDR3 nucleotides are TGCAGCGTTGCAATTGGAGATCAGCCCCAGCATTTT. Translated: CSVAIGDQPQHF.

This chain connects TRBV4-1 to TRBJ2-3, with 8 bases identical to TRBD1. Trimming cost V 6 bases and J 0 bases; bases outside gene matches: 5. The CDR3 runs to 15 residues. Germline CDR1 and CDR2: MGHRA and YSYEKL. The CDR3 region has the DNA TGCGCCAGCAGACCGGGACAGGCAAGCACAGATACGCAGTATTTT. This codes for CASRPGQASTDTQYF.

This chain connects TRBV18 to TRBJ2-5, with TRBD2 matching 12 bases. Germline CDR1 reads KGHSH; CDR2 reads LQKENI. The V segment lost 5 bases and the J segment 2 bases; nucleotides outside the gene matches: 3. This CDR3 region has 15 residues. The CDR3 protein is CASSKGLAGQETQYF. The CDR3 coding sequence is TGTGCCAGCTCAAAAGGACTAGCGGGACAAGAGACCCAGTACTTC.

The CDR3 nucleotides are TGTGCCAGCAGTTTAAGGCAGGTAACCTACAATGAGCAGTTCTTC. Translated, it gives CASSLRQVTYNEQFF. The chain has TRBV27 and TRBJ2-1; D gene unclear. Per germline, CDR1 MNHEY and CDR2 SMNVEV (reference sequence). V was pared by 2 bases and J by 2 bases, with 10 bases between. The CDR3 extends over 15 amino acids.

The V call is TRBV5-1, the J call TRBJ1-2; D call uncertain. This CDR3 is 13 amino acids long. Trimming stripped 5 bases from V and 7 bases from J, with 15 bases between. Germline loops: CDR1 SGHRS, CDR2 YFSETQ. The chain's CDR3 is CASRQDGVLGYTF. For the CDR3, the DNA is TGCGCCAGCAGGCAGGACGGGGTTCTTGGCTACACCTTC.

The chain carries TRBV19 and TRBJ1-1; D is unresolved. V lost 3 bases to trimming and J lost 4 bases, with 9 bases between them. Looked up from germline, CDR1 is LNHDA and CDR2 is SQIVND (reference sequence). The CDR3 is 13 amino acids. The CDR3 loop is CASSMTKGTEAFF. The CDR3, as DNA: TGTGCCAGTAGTATGACTAAGGGCACTGAAGCTTTCTTT.

About this clone: Other DNA sequences of this sample code for an identical CDR3. This chain joins TRBV6-5 and TRBJ2-7; possible D gene TRBD1, 5 bases. The CDR3 is 14 amino acids. CDR1 is MNHEY, CDR2 SVGAGI, per germline. V lost 0 bases and J 3 bases, leaving 9 bases between the germline ends. CDR3 residues: CASSYSQGSYEQYF. Written as DNA, the CDR3 is TGTGCCAGCAGTTACTCTCAGGGAAGCTACGAGCAGTACTTC.

The rearrangement uses TRBV12-5 and TRBJ1-2; D might be TRBD1 (6 bases). The CDR3 spans 14 residues. Looked up from germline, CDR1 is LGHNT and CDR2 is FRNRAP. CDR3 nucleotide sequence: TGTGTCAAGGGACATCAAGTAATCGACTATGGCTACACCTTC. Translating it yields CVKGHQVIDYGYTF.

This clone has only one observation. This chain joins TRBV19 and TRBJ1-1; 7 positions match TRBD1. Trimming removed 3 bases from V and 8 bases from J; junction bases left unmatched: 6. Germline V gene lookup returns CDR1 LNHDA and CDR2 SQIVND (reference sequence). The CDR3 runs 13 residues. The CDR3 sequence is CASSMVRGGEAFF. In DNA form, the CDR3 reads TGTGCCAGTAGTATGGTTAGAGGGGGCGAAGCTTTCTTT.

The rearrangement links TRBV4-1 to TRBJ1-2, with 7 bases fitting TRBD1. The CDR3 is 15 residues long. Germline trimming cut 0 bases from V and 3 bases from J; bases unmatched to any gene: 4. Germline V gives CDR1 MGHRA, CDR2 YSYEKL. For the CDR3, the DNA is TGCGCCAGCAGCCAAGAACCAGGGGGTGACTATGGCTACACCTTC. Translating it yields CASSQEPGGDYGYTF.

CDR3 sequence: CASSFLQGSWEKLFF. The CDR3 DNA reads as TGTGCCAGCAGTTTCCTACAGGGCTCTTGGGAAAAACTGTTTTTT. The chain is built from TRBV6-6 and TRBJ1-4, with D possibly matching TRBD1 (6 bases). In germline, CDR1 is MNHNY, CDR2 SVGAGI (reference sequence). The CDR3 loop spans 15 amino acids. The ends were cut back, 4 bases at V and 8 bases at J, with 17 bases in the middle.

The chain recombines TRBV5-1 with TRBJ2-7; 7 nucleotides match TRBD2. V shed 0 bases, J shed 7 bases, and the junction held 4 bases outside the gene matches. This CDR3 contains 13 residues. Looked up from germline, CDR1 is SGHRS and CDR2 is YFSETQ. Written as DNA, the CDR3 is TGCGCCAGCAGCTTGGGAGAGGGAGGGGAGCAGTACTTC. This gives the protein CASSLGEGGEQYF.

The chain links TRBV27 to TRBJ1-6, with TRBD1 matching over 10 bases. The J segment lost 8 bases and the V segment lost 2 bases, leaving 9 bases of the junction unmatched. This CDR3 spans 17 amino acids. Germline CDR1 MNHEY, CDR2 SMNVEV (reference sequence). The CDR3 nucleotides are TGTGCCAGCAGTTTAAGAGTGTGGACAGGGGGTTATTCACCCCTCCACTTT. Translating it yields CASSLRVWTGGYSPLHF.

The table lists this clone with a count of one. The CDR3: CASSLSMGHRSYEQYF. The CDR3 region has the DNA TGTGCCAGCAGTTTATCGATGGGACACAGATCCTACGAGCAGTACTTC. This rearrangement joins TRBV27 to TRBJ2-7; D perhaps matches TRBD1 (6 bases). The germline V gene has CDR1 MNHEY and CDR2 SMNVEV (reference sequence). Trimming removed 0 bases from V and 1 base from J, with 13 bases in between. CDR3 length: 16 amino acids.

Details on this clone: This sample includes further DNA sequences coding for the same CDR3. This rearrangement joins TRBV2 to TRBJ1-2; D unclear. The V end lost 2 bases, the J end lost 8 bases, and 12 bases lay between the germline ends. The CDR3 sequence is 13 residues long. Germline V gives CDR1 SNHLY, CDR2 FYNNEI. CDR3 sequence reads: CASSEILREGYTF. The CDR3 DNA reads TGTGCCAGCAGTGAAATTCTCCGGGAGGGCTACACCTTC.

V usage is TRBV27 and J usage is TRBJ2-5; 10 nucleotides line up with TRBD1. CDR3 length: 16 residues. The J segment lost 2 bases and the V segment lost 5 bases, leaving 8 bases of the junction unmatched. Germline assignment: CDR1 MNHEY and CDR2 SMNVEV (reference sequence). This CDR3 reads CASSLWTGGRQETQYF. CDR3 DNA: TGTGCCAGCAGTCTGTGGACAGGGGGGAGGCAAGAGACCCAGTACTTC.

For this clone: One junction end does not reproduce the germline sequence, and a read error may be involved. The chain has TRBV6-5 and TRBJ1-2, with 7 bases that match TRBD1. From germline, CDR1 is MNHEY and CDR2 SVGAGI. The CDR3 is 15 amino acids. The CDR3 loop is CASSPETGLYYGYTF. DNA for the CDR3: TGTGCCAGCAGCCCGGAGACAGGGCTTTACTACGGCTACACCTTC.

The CDR3 region has the DNA TGTGCCATCAGTGAGTCCAGGGATACGCAGTATTTT. Encoded protein: CAISESRDTQYF. V and J are TRBV10-3 and TRBJ2-3; D gene ambiguous. The CDR3 spans 12 residues. V was cut by 0 bases and J by 6 bases, with 4 bases left in between. Looked up from germline, CDR1 is ENHRY and CDR2 is SYGVKD.

The V gene is TRBV11-1, the J gene TRBJ2-7; 7 bases fit TRBD2. V was clipped by 5 bases and J by 3 bases; unmatched bases: 7. Germline V gene lookup returns CDR1 SGHAT and CDR2 FQDESV (reference sequence). The CDR3 has 14 amino acids. The CDR3 here is CASSPLREGYEQYF. The CDR3 nucleotides are TGTGCCAGCAGCCCCTTGAGGGAGGGCTACGAGCAGTACTTC. Full variable domain (missing parts from reference TRBV11-1 and TRBJ2-7): EAEVAQSPRYKITEKSQAVAFWCDPISGHATLYWYRQILGQGPELLVQFQDESVVDDSQLPKDRFSAERLKGVDSTLKIQPAELGDSAMYLCASSPLREGYEQYFGPGTRLTVT.